This T cell receptor (beta chain) was found in a study of blood T cell repertoires in COVID-19. Overall study: PBMCs, B-cell-depleted T cells, or T cells were the source of the cDNA or gDNA that made up the material.

Germline CDR1 and CDR2: SGHNT and YYREEE (reference sequence). The CDR3 covers 14 residues. After removal of 0 bases from V and 4 bases from J, the junction contained 2 bases not matched to a gene. The assay was immunoSEQ multiplex PCR, and TCRdb's table has in-frame clones only and misses some. The repertoire consists of approximately 110,000 clones, with 85% occurring once and the leading ten covering 2.1%. The genes are TRBV5-4 and TRBJ2-5, with 8 bases matching TRBD2. This sequence was found in a human donor in a cohort sampled during active COVID-19. The sample taken for sequencing was peripheral blood. In DNA, the CDR3 is TGTGCCAGCAGCTTGGCGGGACTAGTAGAGACCCAGTACTTC. Encoded protein: CASSLAGLVETQYF.